Below are 24 T cell receptor beta chains sequenced from a single sample in a study of T cell responses to AZD1222 COVID-19 vaccine. Profiled with immunoSEQ multiplex PCR; TCRdb holds only in-frame clones, not every one. The sample yields 80,000 to 100,000 clones, just under 90% seen once. The source material was peripheral blood, sampled on day 0 of MenACWY control vaccination. Receptors originate from an adult in good health.

The CDR3 region is CATSRDSLATQYF. The CDR3 DNA reads TGTGCCACCAGCAGAGATTCTCTGGCGACCCAGTACTTC. The chain is built from TRBV15 and TRBJ2-5, with unresolved D. CDR1 LNHNV and CDR2 YYDKDF come from the germline V gene (reference sequence). Trimming took off 0 bases at V and 7 bases at J, with 9 bases between the two ends. This CDR3 comprises 13 residues.

The V call is TRBV19, the J call TRBJ1-2; D is perhaps TRBD1 (5 bases). This CDR3 is built from 14 residues. Germline assignment: CDR1 LNHDA and CDR2 SQIVND (reference sequence). With 0 bases removed from V and 4 bases from J, the gap between germline ends came to 9 bases. The DNA for the CDR3 is TGTGCCAGTAGTATAGATGACAGCACCTATGGCTACACCTTC. This gives the protein CASSIDDSTYGYTF.

The rearrangement joins TRBV9 to TRBJ1-2, with unresolved D. V lost 2 bases and J lost 4, with 12 bases in between. Germline CDR1 reads SGDLS; CDR2 reads YYNGEE. CDR3 length equals 14 residues. The CDR3 is CASSVGRPIYGYTF. The CDR3 region has the DNA TGTGCCAGCAGCGTGGGCCGGCCGATCTATGGCTACACCTTC.

V gene TRBV19 combines with J gene TRBJ1-1, with no clear D. This CDR3 has 13 residues. With 7 bases removed from V and 1 base from J, the gap between germline ends came to 10 bases. CDR1 is LNHDA and CDR2 is SQIVND in the germline V gene (reference sequence). The CDR3 loop reads CASKEVANTEAFF. The DNA for the CDR3 is TGTGCCAGTAAGGAGGTAGCGAACACTGAAGCTTTCTTT.

The chain combines TRBV10-3 with TRBJ1-2; D may be TRBD1 (6 bases). This CDR3 spans 13 amino acids. Looked up from germline, CDR1 is ENHRY and CDR2 is SYGVKD. Trimming cost V 6 bases and J 1 base, with 9 bases left between them. DNA for the CDR3: TGTGCCATCAGAGAAGGGGGTAACTATGGCTACACCTTC. It specifies CAIREGGNYGYTF.

The V and J genes are TRBV4-3 and TRBJ1-1; D gene unclear. Germline V lookup: CDR1 LGHNA, CDR2 YSLEER. The CDR3 covers 15 residues. Trimming left V 1 base short and J 1 base short, with 10 bases between. CDR3 sequence (DNA): TGCGCCAGCAGCCAAGGTGGGGTAGCGAACACTGAAGCTTTCTTT. This sequence encodes CASSQGGVANTEAFF.

The CDR3 nucleotides are TGCGCCAGCAGTTCCCGGGACCCCGCCTACAATGAGCAGTTCTTC. Translating gives CASSSRDPAYNEQFF. The chain joins TRBV5-1 to TRBJ2-1, with D perhaps assigned TRBD1 or TRBD2 (5 bases each). The germline V gene has CDR1 SGHRS and CDR2 YFSETQ. Trimming removed 5 bases at V and 2 bases at J, with 14 bases between. This CDR3 region has 15 residues.

The V call is TRBV24-1, the J call TRBJ1-1; the D gene is possibly TRBD1 (6 bases). Germline assignment: CDR1 KGHDR and CDR2 SFDVKD. V was pared by 8 bases and J by 3 bases, with 9 bases between. The CDR3 loop spans 12 amino acids. In DNA, the CDR3 is TGTGCCACCACGGGGGCCTACACTGAAGCTTTCTTT. Translation: CATTGAYTEAFF.

The chain recombines TRBV29-1 with TRBJ2-7, with D maybe TRBD1 (5 bases). This CDR3 is 13 amino acids long. Germline loops: CDR1 SQVTM, CDR2 ANQGSEA. The V and J ends lost 4 bases and 2 bases respectively, with 12 bases between them. The CDR3 region has the DNA TGCAGCGTTGGTCTACAGGCCACCTACGAGCAGTACTTC. It codes for CSVGLQATYEQYF.

This clone was counted a single time. The chain combines TRBV9 with TRBJ2-3; D gene uncertain. The CDR3 has 13 residues. Germline-derived CDR1 and CDR2 are SGDLS and YYNGEE. Trimming pared 6 bases from V and 1 base from J, leaving 9 bases between. The CDR3 sequence: CASTRGGTDTQYF. CDR3 DNA sequence: TGTGCCAGCACCCGTGGGGGCACAGATACGCAGTATTTT.

The table lists this clone with a count of one. The rearrangement joins TRBV11-3 to TRBJ2-7; D remains ambiguous. Germline CDR1 and CDR2: SGHNT and YENEEA. The ends were cut back, 1 base at V and 3 bases at J, with 13 bases in the middle. The CDR3 has 15 residues. The CDR3 DNA sequence: TGTGCCAGCAGCTTAGCAGGTTACAGTGGCTACGAGCAGTACTTC. This codes for CASSLAGYSGYEQYF.

This rearrangement joins TRBV27 to TRBJ2-1, with 7 bases that match TRBD1. CDR1 and CDR2 from the germline V gene are MNHEY and SMNVEV (reference sequence). There are 15 residues in the CDR3. J gave up 5 bases and V 2 bases, and 6 bases lay outside the gene matches. CDR3 sequence reads: CASSLNGGQHNEQFF. The CDR3 nucleotides read TGTGCCAGCAGTTTAAATGGGGGACAGCACAATGAGCAGTTCTTC.

Concerning this clone: The sample has other DNA sequences that encode this CDR3 too. This chain uses TRBV18 with TRBJ2-5; 7 bases agree with TRBD2. Trimming at V came to 1 base and at J to 5 bases, leaving 1 base not matched to a gene. Germline V gives CDR1 KGHSH, CDR2 LQKENI. This CDR3 comprises 13 residues. The CDR3 nucleotides read TGTGCCAGCTCACCACTGCGGGGGGAGACCCAGTACTTC. Residues: CASSPLRGETQYF.

V usage is TRBV7-9 and J usage is TRBJ2-5; either TRBD1 or TRBD2 may fit D (5 bases each). V was pared by 6 bases and J by 5 bases, with 22 bases between. Looked up from germline, CDR1 is SEHNR and CDR2 is FQNEAQ (reference sequence). The CDR3 contains 16 residues. CDR3 DNA: TGTGCCAGCAGTCCTCCCCAGGGCGGGTTGATCGAGACCCAGTACTTC. This codes for CASSPPQGGLIETQYF.

V is TRBV4-3 and J is TRBJ2-5; D is ambiguous. Germline V gives CDR1 LGHNA, CDR2 YSLEER. The V end lost 4 bases, the J end lost 2 bases, and 8 bases lay between the germline ends. There are 13 residues in the CDR3. In DNA form, the CDR3 reads TGCGCCAGCAGCCGAGACCGTCAAGAGACCCAGTACTTC. It encodes CASSRDRQETQYF.

The gene calls are TRBV5-5 and TRBJ1-1, with 7 bases that match TRBD1. The germline V gene encodes CDR1 SGHKS and CDR2 YYEKEE (reference sequence). CDR3 length: 17 amino acids. The V segment lost 1 base and the J segment 1 base; nucleotides outside the gene matches: 10. DNA of the CDR3: TGTGCCAGCAGCTTGCGTGAGACAGGGCAACCGAACACTGAAGCTTTCTTT. Amino acid sequence: CASSLRETGQPNTEAFF.

The chain carries TRBV19 and TRBJ2-2; 8 positions match TRBD1. Trimming removed 5 bases from V and 1 base from J; junction bases left unmatched: 3. CDR1 and CDR2 from the germline V gene are LNHDA and SQIVND (reference sequence). CDR3 length equals 15 residues. The CDR3 DNA reads TGTGCCAGTAGTGCAGGGGGCTTGAACACCGGGGAGCTGTTTTTT. This translates into CASSAGGLNTGELFF. The whole variable domain, filled in from reference TRBV19 and TRBJ2-2, reads DGGITQSPKYLFRKEGQNVTLSCEQNLNHDAMYWYRQDPGQGLRLIYYSQIVNDFQKGDIAEGYSVSREKKESFPLTVTSAQKNPTAFYLCASSAGGLNTGELFFGEGSRLTVL.

This clone was detected only once. This chain uses TRBV3-1 (or the pseudogene TRBV3-2) with TRBJ2-3, with D uncertain. The ends were cut back, 1 base at V and 1 base at J, with 9 bases in the middle. The CDR3 has 15 residues. Germline V gives CDR1 LGHDT, CDR2 YNNKEL (reference sequence). CDR3 protein: CASSQAPSGTDTQYF. CDR3 DNA: TGTGCCAGCAGCCAAGCACCCTCGGGCACAGATACGCAGTATTTT.

The chain has TRBV14 and TRBJ2-1; D is undetermined. In germline, CDR1 is SGHDN, CDR2 FVKESK. CDR3 length: 13 residues. V was cut by 1 base and J by 6 bases, with 7 bases left in between. The CDR3 reads CASSQVDLNEQFF. Written as DNA, the CDR3 is TGTGCCAGCAGCCAAGTAGACCTCAATGAGCAGTTCTTC.

As for this clone: Germline is not matched at one junction end, which may reflect a read error. This chain uses TRBV7-7 with TRBJ2-2; TRBD2 agrees at 10 bases. This CDR3 is 18 amino acids long. In germline, CDR1 is SSHAT, CDR2 FNYEAQ (reference sequence). CDR3 protein: CASSLAVVLAGETGELFF. The CDR3 nucleotides are TGTGCTAGCAGCTTAGCCGTGGTCCTAGCGGGAGAAACCGGGGAGCTGTTTTTT.

The table lists this clone with a count of one. CDR3 nucleotide sequence: TGTGCCAGCACGGACGGTAATTCACCCCTCCACTTT. Translating gives CASTDGNSPLHF. This chain joins TRBV6-5 and TRBJ1-6; D not certain. Germline V gene lookup returns CDR1 MNHEY and CDR2 SVGAGI. The CDR3 is made up of 12 amino acids. With 7 bases removed from V and 6 bases from J, the gap between germline ends came to 7 bases.

This clone showed up just once. The V call is TRBV7-8, the J call TRBJ2-1, with TRBD2 matching over 12 bases. Germline CDR1 reads SGHVS; CDR2 reads FQNEAQ. CDR3 length: 19 residues. V gave up 5 bases and J gave up 0 bases; unmatched junction bases: 11. CDR3 nucleotide sequence: TGTGCCAGCAGCGATCGACTAGCGGGGGCCGAGAGCTCCTACAATGAGCAGTTCTTC. This gives the protein CASSDRLAGAESSYNEQFF.

This clone appeared a few times. The chain carries TRBV14 and TRBJ2-5; 9 bases align to TRBD2. V trimming: 4 bases; J trimming: 0 bases; junction bases outside the gene matches: 6. Germline V lookup: CDR1 SGHDN, CDR2 FVKESK. The CDR3 is made up of 16 amino acids. Written as DNA, the CDR3 is TGTGCCAGCAGCCGGGCTAGCGGGGCGTACCAAGAGACCCAGTACTTC. Translating gives CASSRASGAYQETQYF.

The V call is TRBV29-1, the J call TRBJ1-4; D may be TRBD1 (6 bases). CDR3 length: 13 amino acids. The germline V gene has CDR1 SQVTM and CDR2 ANQGSEA. Trimming pared 5 bases from V and 7 bases from J, leaving 14 bases between. The CDR3 region has the DNA TGCAGCGTTCCAGGGGCGGTCGGTGAAAAACTGTTTTTT. Residues: CSVPGAVGEKLFF.